The 4 T cell receptor beta chains given below trace back to one sample, sequenced in a study of OX40 agonist ivuxolimab in advanced cancers. Clones were sequenced by immunoSEQ multiplex PCR, and TCRdb holds only the in-frame ones, with some missing. The sample carries roughly 66,000 clones, 80% recorded once. The sample was CD4+ or CD8+ T cells sorted from blood, taken in a trial of the OX40 agonist ivuxolimab. The source is an adult with an advanced solid tumor such as melanoma, head and neck, liver or kidney cancer.

This rearrangement joins TRBV6-1 to TRBJ2-7, with 9 bases identical to TRBD1. J was trimmed by 8 bases and V by 7 bases; bases with no gene match: 6. The germline gives CDR1 MNHNS, CDR2 SASEGT. This CDR3 is 12 amino acids long. The CDR3 bases are TGTGCCAGCACCAGGGGACAGGGCCAGCAGTACTTC. Translation: CASTRGQGQQYF.

This clone came up a few times. The V and J genes are TRBV9 and TRBJ2-5, with D uncertain. Per germline, CDR1 SGDLS and CDR2 YYNGEE. The germline V and J ends were trimmed by 0 bases and 5 bases, with 11 bases remaining between them. There are 14 residues in the CDR3. This CDR3 reads CASSVDVRSETQYF. The CDR3 DNA reads TGTGCCAGCAGCGTAGATGTCCGTAGTGAGACCCAGTACTTC.

The chain has TRBV7-6 and TRBJ1-3, with a weak D call TRBD1 (6 bases). Germline CDR1 reads SGHVS; CDR2 reads FNYEAQ. The CDR3 is made up of 14 amino acids. The V end was cut by 7 bases, the J end by 4 bases, with 14 bases between. The CDR3 nucleotides read TGTGCCAGCAAAACAGGGCACGGCGGAAACACCATATATTTT. Translating gives CASKTGHGGNTIYF.

The gene calls are TRBV30 and TRBJ1-6; tentative D call: TRBD1 (6 bases). Germline CDR1 reads GTSNPN; CDR2 reads SVGIG (reference sequence). The CDR3 runs to 14 residues. With 0 bases removed from V and 10 bases from J, the gap between germline ends came to 13 bases. The CDR3 sequence: CAWSVITGRSPLHF. As DNA, the CDR3 is TGTGCCTGGAGTGTAATAACAGGGCGCTCACCCCTCCACTTT.